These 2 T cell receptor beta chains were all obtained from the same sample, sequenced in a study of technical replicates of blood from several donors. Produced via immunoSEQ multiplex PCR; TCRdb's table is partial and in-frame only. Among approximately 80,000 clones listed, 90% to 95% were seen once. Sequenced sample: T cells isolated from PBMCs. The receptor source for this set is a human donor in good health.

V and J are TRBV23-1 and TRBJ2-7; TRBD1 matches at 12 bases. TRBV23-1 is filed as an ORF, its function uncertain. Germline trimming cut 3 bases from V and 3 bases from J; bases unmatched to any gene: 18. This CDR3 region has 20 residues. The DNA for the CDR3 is TGCGCCAGCAGTCAGGGGGACAGGGGGCGGCCTAGCGGGGCAAACTACGAGCAGTACTTC. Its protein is CASSQGDRGRPSGANYEQYF.

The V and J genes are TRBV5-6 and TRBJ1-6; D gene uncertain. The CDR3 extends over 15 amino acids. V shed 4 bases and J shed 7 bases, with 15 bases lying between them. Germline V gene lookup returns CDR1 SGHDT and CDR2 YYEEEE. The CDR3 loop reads CASSRDFYTNSPLHF. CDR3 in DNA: TGTGCCAGCAGCCGGGATTTCTATACGAATTCACCCCTCCACTTT.